These 21 T cell receptor beta chains share one sample of origin, sequenced in a study of neurological immune-mediated disorders. TCRdb processed the 5' RACE reads anew with MiXCR; each CDR3 protein has one entry. The top ten clones hold 7.8% of a sample with over 25,000 distinct CDR3 sequences, approximately 12% of them seen once. The material sequenced was PBMCs. The receptors originated from a man aged 55-75 years in good health.

This clonotype was detected ten times or more. This chain uses TRBV20-1 with TRBJ2-7; D is possibly TRBD1 or TRBD2 (6 bases each). This CDR3 is 16 amino acids long. In germline, CDR1 is DFQATT, CDR2 SNEGSKA (reference sequence). Trimming left V 6 bases short and J 0 bases short, with 21 bases between. CDR3 sequence reads: CSARNRGRGGSYEQYF. Here the CDR3 DNA reads TGCAGTGCAAGGAATCGGGGGAGAGGGGGCTCCTACGAGCAGTACTTC.

Many counts were recorded for this clonotype. V gene TRBV7-9 combines with J gene TRBJ2-7; 11 positions match TRBD1. V lost 5 bases to trimming and J lost 5 bases; unmatched junction nucleotides: 8. CDR1 SEHNR and CDR2 FQNEAQ come from the germline V gene (reference sequence). CDR3 size: 15 residues. CDR3 in amino acids: CASSPWDRGFDEQYF. DNA for the CDR3: TGTGCCAGCAGCCCTTGGGACAGGGGGTTCGACGAGCAGTACTTC.

This clonotype showed up many times. The chain couples TRBV9 to TRBJ1-6; 9 bases align to TRBD1. The CDR3 contains 13 residues. Germline values: CDR1 SGDLS, CDR2 YYNGEE. With 3 bases clipped from V and 9 bases from J, the junction kept 1 base outside the gene matches. Here the CDR3 reads CASSGDRVSPLHF. The CDR3 DNA is TGTGCCAGCAGCGGGGACAGGGTTTCACCCCTCCACTTT.

By share, this clonotype counts as medium-sized. The gene calls are TRBV5-5 and TRBJ1-2; D is uncertain. Germline CDR1 and CDR2: SGHKS and YYEKEE (reference sequence). Trimming cost V 6 bases and J 3 bases, with 15 bases left between them. The CDR3 has 14 amino acids. The CDR3 region has the DNA TGTGCCAGCAACTCCCAGGCGGTCGACTATGGCTACACCTTC. Encoded protein: CASNSQAVDYGYTF.

This clonotype has ten or more counts. The gene calls are TRBV19 and TRBJ2-1; 9 bases line up with TRBD2. V dropped 4 bases and J dropped 6; count of bases not matched to a gene: 10. This CDR3 region has 16 residues. Looked up from germline, CDR1 is LNHDA and CDR2 is SQIVND (reference sequence). In nucleotides, the CDR3 is TGTGCCAGTAGTAGGACGGGCGGGAGGGGATCCAATGAGCAGTTCTTC. The encoded protein is CASSRTGGRGSNEQFF.

This clonotype was observed at least ten times. The rearrangement joins TRBV7-9 to TRBJ2-3; no clear D. V was trimmed by 5 bases and J by 0 bases, leaving 12 bases between them. Germline assignment: CDR1 SEHNR and CDR2 FQNEAQ (reference sequence). The CDR3 is made up of 15 amino acids. The CDR3 protein is CASSQLDSSTDTQYF. CDR3 nucleotide sequence: TGTGCCAGCAGCCAGTTGGATAGCAGCACAGATACGCAGTATTTT. Combining the CDR3 with reference TRBV7-9 and TRBJ2-3 gives the whole variable domain DTGVSQNPRHKITKRGQNVTFRCDPISEHNRLYWYRQTLGQGPEFLTYFQNEAQLEKSRLLSDRFSAERPKGSFSTLEIQRTEQGDSAMYLCASSQLDSSTDTQYFGPGTRLTVL.

A remark on this clonotype: A much larger clone sits a single nucleotide away, making a read error possible. This chain connects TRBV7-2 to TRBJ1-6; D is perhaps TRBD1 (5 bases). The CDR3 runs to 13 residues. Per germline, CDR1 SGHTA and CDR2 FQGNSA. Trimming removed 5 bases at V and 11 bases at J, with 13 bases between. The CDR3 DNA sequence: TGTGCCAGCAGCCCAGGGAATAGGACACCCCTCCACTTT. Translated: CASSPGNRTPLHF.

This clonotype was counted ten times or more. The chain carries TRBV20-1 and TRBJ2-1, with D unresolved. The V end lost 3 bases, the J end lost 11 bases, and 11 bases lay between the germline ends. CDR3 length: 11 amino acids. Germline values: CDR1 DFQATT, CDR2 SNEGSKA (reference sequence). Here the CDR3 DNA reads TGCAGTGCTAGTGGTCGCGGACAGCAGTTCTTC. Encoded protein: CSASGRGQQFF.

The rearrangement uses TRBV20-1 and TRBJ2-1; D call uncertain. Germline CDR1 DFQATT, CDR2 SNEGSKA (reference sequence). The CDR3 runs 11 residues. The V and J ends lost 4 bases and 7 bases respectively, with 8 bases between them. DNA of the CDR3: TGCAGTGCTAAAATAGGAAATGAGCAGTTCTTC. It specifies CSAKIGNEQFF.

This clonotype was observed at least ten times. J is TRBJ2-3 and V is TRBV5-1, with 8 bases that match TRBD1. Germline CDR1 is SGHRS and CDR2 is YFSETQ. V trimming: 3 bases; J trimming: 2 bases; junction bases outside the gene matches: 8. This CDR3 is built from 16 residues. The CDR3 loop reads CASSSGQAPVTDTQYF. The DNA for the CDR3 is TGCGCCAGCAGCTCGGGACAGGCCCCTGTCACAGATACGCAGTATTTT.

Many counts were recorded for this clonotype. This chain links TRBV20-1 with TRBJ2-3; 7 nucleotides agree with TRBD2. The J segment lost 1 base and the V segment lost 1 base, leaving 2 bases of the junction unmatched. This CDR3 spans 14 amino acids. Germline CDR1 and CDR2: DFQATT and SNEGSKA (reference sequence). The CDR3 nucleotides are TGCAGTGCTAGAGCGGCGGGGGGCACAGATACGCAGTATTTT. Protein product: CSARAAGGTDTQYF.

This clonotype was seen at least ten times. This chain joins TRBV12-3 or TRBV12-4 and TRBJ2-5; D is unclear. This CDR3 is built from 14 residues. V dropped 2 bases and J dropped 5 bases, with 12 bases sitting between them. The CDR3 DNA reads as TGTGCCAGCAGTTTAAACGGTCGGCGGGAGACCCAGTACTTC. This encodes CASSLNGRRETQYF.

This clonotype is medium-sized. The chain has TRBV5-1 and TRBJ1-4; no clear D gene. The CDR3 has 14 residues. The germline V gene has CDR1 SGHRS and CDR2 YFSETQ. Trimming shortened V by 0 bases and J by 5 bases, and 8 bases separated the two germline ends. The CDR3 loop is CASSLDPRNEKLFF. The CDR3 DNA is TGCGCCAGCAGCTTGGACCCGAGGAATGAAAAACTGTTTTTT. Supplemented by reference TRBV5-1 and TRBJ1-4, the full variable domain reads KAGVTQTPRYLIKTRGQQVTLSCSPISGHRSVSWYQQTPGQGLQFLFEYFSETQRNKGNFPGRFSGRQFSNSRSEMNVSTLELGDSALYLCASSLDPRNEKLFFGSGTQLSVL.

This clonotype is medium-sized in the sample. The gene calls are TRBV24-1 and TRBJ2-1; D is perhaps TRBD2 (6 bases). V lost 5 bases, J lost 7 bases, and 14 bases lay in between. Germline CDR1 KGHDR, CDR2 SFDVKD. This CDR3 is built from 14 residues. Here the CDR3 reads CATSVPGEVNEQFF. The CDR3 DNA follows: TGTGCCACCAGTGTGCCGGGAGAGGTGAATGAGCAGTTCTTC.

This clonotype is classed as medium-sized. The V and J genes are TRBV10-3 and TRBJ2-7, with D uncertain. Trimming removed 0 bases from V and 6 bases from J, with 15 bases in between. Germline loops: CDR1 ENHRY, CDR2 SYGVKD. The CDR3 loop spans 15 amino acids. The CDR3 nucleotides are TGTGCCATCAGTGAGTCGTTGGTTACAGCCCTCGAGCAGTACTTC. Translation gives CAISESLVTALEQYF.

Ten or more counts support this clonotype. The chain combines TRBV20-1 with TRBJ1-1; TRBD1 aligns across 8 bases. CDR1 is DFQATT and CDR2 is SNEGSKA in the germline V gene (reference sequence). V lost 5 bases to trimming and J lost 4 bases; unmatched junction nucleotides: 3. CDR3 length equals 12 residues. The CDR3 nucleotides are TGCAGTGCTGGCAGGGGGCTCACTGAAGCTTTCTTT. As protein: CSAGRGLTEAFF.

This clonotype was counted many times. The V and J genes are TRBV6-1 and TRBJ2-5, with D unresolved. Germline CDR1 is MNHNS and CDR2 is SASEGT. The V and J ends lost 5 bases and 4 bases respectively, with 17 bases between them. This CDR3 is 15 amino acids long. This chain's CDR3 is CASSRNRHSPETQYF. CDR3 in DNA: TGTGCCAGCAGTCGAAACCGGCACAGTCCAGAGACCCAGTACTTC.

This clonotype appeared many times. V usage is TRBV5-8 and J usage is TRBJ2-7, with D maybe TRBD1 (6 bases). V gave up 4 bases and J gave up 2 bases, with 16 bases separating them. The V gene's germline CDR1 is SGHTS and CDR2 YDEGEE. The CDR3 covers 15 residues. Here the CDR3 DNA reads TGTGCCAGCAGCCTTCCATCAGGGGACACCTACGAGCAGTACTTC. It is translated as CASSLPSGDTYEQYF.

This clonotype was recorded many times. The chain uses TRBV28 and TRBJ2-5; D call uncertain. The CDR3 is 14 amino acids. With 6 bases removed from V and 5 bases from J, the gap between germline ends came to 16 bases. Per the germline V gene, CDR1 is MDHEN and CDR2 is SYDVKM. The CDR3 region has the DNA TGTGCCAGCAGAACGACGTTGGTCGGGGAGACCCAGTACTTC. This encodes CASRTTLVGETQYF.

This clonotype was recorded many times. CDR3 nucleotide sequence: TGTGCCAGCAGCGTAGTTCCGGGTGGGGGGGAGACCCAGTACTTC. It codes for CASSVVPGGGETQYF. This chain joins TRBV9 and TRBJ2-5, with a tentative D call TRBD2 (6 bases). V shed 0 bases and J shed 5 bases, with 14 bases lying between them. The CDR3 consists of 15 residues. The V gene's germline CDR1 is SGDLS and CDR2 YYNGEE.

This clonotype occurred many times. The chain links TRBV7-2 to TRBJ2-5; TRBD1 might be the D (6 bases). V lost 3 bases and J 2 bases, leaving 13 bases between the germline ends. The CDR3 sequence is 15 residues long. Germline loops: CDR1 SGHTA, CDR2 FQGNSA. The CDR3 spells CASSLGAFRQETQYF. Here the CDR3 DNA reads TGTGCCAGCAGCTTGGGGGCCTTCCGGCAAGAGACCCAGTACTTC.